This TCR beta chain was recovered during a study of blood T cell repertoires in COVID-19. V lost 3 bases and J 0 bases, leaving 17 bases between the germline ends. CDR1 is MGHRA, CDR2 YSYEKL, per germline. The CDR3 contains 18 residues. Clones were sequenced by immunoSEQ multiplex PCR, and TCRdb holds only the in-frame ones, with some missing. The data show some 350,000 clones, about 90% seen once. The source of this sequence is a woman aged 18-29 years who had recovered from COVID-19. V and J are TRBV4-1 and TRBJ2-2; TRBD1 might be the D (6 bases). The sample consisted of peripheral blood. CDR3 loop: CASSQSDRPIPNTGELFF. The CDR3 DNA follows: TGCGCCAGCAGCCAGAGCGACAGGCCCATACCGAACACCGGGGAGCTGTTTTTT.